This T cell receptor beta chain comes out of a study of T cells in Graves' hyperthyroidism and ophthalmopathy. Notes on the study in general: Most thyroid-expanded clonotypes above 0.001 were also found in blood.

Worth noting for this clonotype: Its matching antigen is unknown.

The diagnoses drew upon clinical symptoms, serum thyroxine and TRAb, thyroid ultrasound and orbital computed tomography. This CDR3 is 15 amino acids long. Germline CDR1 and CDR2: SEHNR and FQNEAQ (reference sequence). Trimming removed 5 bases from V and 4 bases from J, with 14 bases in between. Template material for amplifying TCR beta CDR3 regions consisted of RNA transcripts. During a first-round RT-PCR of the TCR CDR3, the HTBI primer set was used. Using its own MiXCR run on the multiplex PCR reads, TCRdb lists one record per CDR3 protein. The sample includes approximately 700,000 distinct CDR3 sequences, just under 45% of them seen just once.

The sequenced material came from peripheral blood or thyroid tissue (not recorded which). The V gene is TRBV7-9, the J gene TRBJ1-4, with D uncertain. This TCR was recovered from an adult man with Graves' disease, either hyperthyroidism or ophthalmopathy (not recorded which). The DNA for the CDR3 is TGTGCCAGCAGCCAAGCGGGTCTCCATAATGAAAAACTGTTTTTT. It is translated as CASSQAGLHNEKLFF.